This T cell receptor beta chain came from a study of Graves' ophthalmopathy and Graves' hyperthyroidism. The overall study: Untreated patients at initial diagnosis provided peripheral blood. Notes on the study in general: A 13-signature model separated ophthalmopathy from stable hyperthyroidism, reaching around 90% sensitivity and roughly 84% specificity cross-validated. Blood also held most thyroid clonotypes expanded above 0.001 frequency.

Amplified TCR beta CDR3 regions were obtained using RNA transcripts as template. The authors performed first-round RT-PCR with HTBI primers and then a second-round multiplex PCR. TCRdb re-analysed the multiplex PCR reads in MiXCR, keeping a single row per CDR3 protein. Found here are about 160,000 distinct CDR3 sequences, around two fifths of them singletons; the top ten hold around 5.5%. The length of the CDR3 is 15 residues. V lost 4 bases and J lost 1, with 11 bases in between. Germline-derived CDR1 and CDR2 are MNHEY and SVGEGT. Concerning this clonotype: Its antigen is currently unknown.

The source of this sequence is a woman aged 40 to 55 with Graves' ophthalmopathy. The sequencing sample was made of peripheral blood. The chain couples TRBV6-2 or TRBV6-3 to TRBJ1-5; D possibly corresponds to TRBD1 (5 bases). The CDR3 reads CASSFGGWSNQPQHF. In DNA, the CDR3 is TGTGCCAGCAGTTTCGGGGGTTGGAGCAATCAGCCCCAGCATTTT.